The 27 T cell receptor beta chains below all came from one sample that was sequenced in a study of T cells in Graves' hyperthyroidism and ophthalmopathy. TCR beta CDR3 region amplification was performed from RNA transcripts. The study used the HTBI primer set for a first-round RT-PCR of the TCR CDR3. Each CDR3 protein is one row after TCRdb ran MiXCR on the multiplex PCR reads. The sample has 370,000 or so distinct CDR3 sequences, roughly 14% seen once; the top ten hold roughly 25%. Material: blood. The receptors stem from a woman between 18 and 30 years old with Graves' hyperthyroidism that later progressed to Graves' ophthalmopathy.

A few counts support this clonotype. The gene calls are TRBV15 and TRBJ1-3; 9 bases align to TRBD1. The CDR3 contains 15 residues. V lost 5 bases to trimming and J lost 3 bases; unmatched junction nucleotides: 5. The germline V gene has CDR1 LNHNV and CDR2 YYDKDF (reference sequence). The CDR3 sequence: CATSGKDRGGNTIYF. The CDR3 bases are TGTGCCACCAGCGGCAAGGACAGGGGTGGAAACACCATATATTTT. The full variable domain, rest sourced from reference TRBV15 and TRBJ1-3, is DAMVIQNPRYQVTQFGKPVTLSCSQTLNHNVMYWYQQKSSQAPKLLFHYYDKDFNNEADTPDNFQSRRPNTSFCFLDIRSPGLGDTAMYLCATSGKDRGGNTIYFGEGSWLTVV.

This clonotype was seen repeatedly, ten times or more. V and J are TRBV27 and TRBJ2-3; 9 bases are a match to TRBD2. Germline V gene lookup returns CDR1 MNHEY and CDR2 SMNVEV (reference sequence). The CDR3 sequence is 15 residues long. Unmatched junction bases numbered 4, after V lost 3 bases and J lost 3 bases. CDR3 region: CASSFAGGGTDTQYF. CDR3 bases: TGTGCCAGCAGTTTTGCGGGAGGGGGTACAGATACGCAGTATTTT.

This clonotype was seen many times. The rearrangement uses TRBV7-8 and TRBJ2-5; perhaps D is TRBD1 or TRBD2 (5 bases each). This CDR3 comprises 11 residues. Per the germline V gene, CDR1 is SGHVS and CDR2 is FQNEAQ. V lost 8 bases to trimming and J lost 2 bases, with 6 bases between them. This CDR3 reads CASGTQETQYF. DNA of the CDR3: TGTGCCAGCGGGACGCAAGAGACCCAGTACTTC.

This clonotype was counted ten times or more. Here the CDR3 reads CASSPGQGGEKLFF. Here the CDR3 DNA reads TGTGCCAGCAGTCCAGGACAGGGGGGAGAAAAACTGTTTTTT. The chain links TRBV28 to TRBJ1-4, with 10 bases aligning to TRBD1. The V segment lost 5 bases and the J segment 8 bases; nucleotides outside the gene matches: 5. This CDR3 spans 14 amino acids. Per germline, CDR1 MDHEN and CDR2 SYDVKM.

This clonotype was seen only a few times. The gene calls are TRBV7-2 and TRBJ1-2; the D is unclear. From germline, CDR1 is SGHTA and CDR2 FQGNSA. The V end was cut by 5 bases, the J end by 0 bases, with 13 bases between. The CDR3 has 15 residues. CDR3 loop: CASSQSPKSNYGYTF. CDR3 coding DNA: TGTGCCAGCAGCCAGTCTCCGAAATCTAACTATGGCTACACCTTC.

In its sample, this clonotype was seen many times. This chain joins TRBV5-1 and TRBJ2-3; weak D call: TRBD2 (5 bases). Trimming pared 0 bases from V and 4 bases from J, leaving 12 bases between. CDR3 length: 15 amino acids. CDR1 is SGHRS and CDR2 is YFSETQ in the germline V gene. CDR3 sequence: CASSLAGKRPDTQYF. The CDR3 DNA reads TGCGCCAGCAGCTTGGCGGGGAAGCGTCCAGATACGCAGTATTTT.

The sample holds a few counts of this clonotype. The rearrangement links TRBV6-1 to TRBJ2-3; 9 positions agree with TRBD1. CDR1 is MNHNS and CDR2 is SASEGT in the germline V gene. V dropped 6 bases and J dropped 3; count of bases not matched to a gene: 7. The CDR3 extends over 15 amino acids. CDR3 sequence: CASSLLDRGTDTQYF. CDR3 DNA: TGTGCCAGCAGCCTTCTGGACAGGGGAACAGATACGCAGTATTTT.

This clonotype was seen many times. This chain links TRBV6-2 or TRBV6-3 with TRBJ2-7; 9 bases line up with TRBD2. The CDR3 has 14 amino acids. J lost 2 bases, V lost 4 bases, and 3 bases had no gene match. Germline V gene data show CDR1 as MNHEY and CDR2 as SVGEGT. The CDR3 spells CASSFAGGTYEQYF. In DNA form, the CDR3 reads TGTGCCAGCAGTTTCGCGGGAGGGACCTACGAGCAGTACTTC.

This clonotype was seen repeatedly, ten times or more. The V call is TRBV20-1, the J call TRBJ2-7; D unclear. V shed 1 base and J shed 3 bases, with 16 bases lying between them. Germline loops: CDR1 DFQATT, CDR2 SNEGSKA (reference sequence). CDR3 size: 15 residues. The CDR3 sequence is CSARGAWTEDYEQYF. The CDR3 region has the DNA TGCAGTGCTAGAGGGGCTTGGACGGAAGACTACGAGCAGTACTTC.

This clonotype occurred many times. V is TRBV28 and J is TRBJ2-2, with D uncertain. V lost 5 bases and J lost 3, with 22 bases in between. The germline CDR1 and CDR2 sequences are MDHEN and SYDVKM. The CDR3 totals 18 residues. CDR3 bases: TGTGCCAGCAGTCCACCCGCCCGGAGTAGTGAGGACACCGGGGAGCTGTTTTTT. Translation: CASSPPARSSEDTGELFF.

For this clonotype: A clone one base away is much larger, so this may be a read error. The CDR3 DNA is TGTGCCAGCAGCCTCCAGGAAACGGATACGCAGCATTTT. Protein: CASSLQETDTQHF. The chain employs TRBV12-3 or TRBV12-4 and TRBJ1-5; D remains unclear. Trimming cost V 6 bases and J 13 bases, with 19 bases left between them. The CDR3 runs to 13 residues.

The rearrangement uses TRBV4-2 and TRBJ1-1, with 8 bases identical to TRBD1. J was trimmed by 3 bases and V by 1 base; bases with no gene match: 4. This CDR3 has 15 residues. Germline assignment: CDR1 LGHNA and CDR2 YNFKEQ. The CDR3 loop reads CASSQGDRLDTEAFF. CDR3 in DNA: TGTGCCAGCAGCCAAGGGGACAGGTTAGACACTGAAGCTTTCTTT.

The chain is built from TRBV20-1 and TRBJ2-1, with TRBD2 matching 13 bases. The germline V gene has CDR1 DFQATT and CDR2 SNEGSKA (reference sequence). Trimming at V came to 3 bases and at J to 7 bases, leaving 3 bases not matched to a gene. CDR3 length: 14 residues. CDR3 sequence (DNA): TGCAGTGCTAGTGGGACTAGCGGGACAAATGAGCAGTTCTTC. Translating gives CSASGTSGTNEQFF.

In its sample, this clonotype was seen many times. The rearrangement links TRBV12-3 or TRBV12-4 to TRBJ2-1; 8 nucleotides line up with TRBD2. After removal of 5 bases from V and 7 bases from J, the junction contained 13 bases not matched to a gene. This CDR3 is 16 amino acids long. The CDR3 protein is CASSLRGGLASNEQFF. The DNA of the CDR3 is TGTGCCAGCAGTCTACGGGGGGGTCTAGCGAGTAATGAGCAGTTCTTC.

The chain recombines TRBV5-4 with TRBJ2-1; TRBD2 aligns across 8 bases. The germline gives CDR1 SGHNT, CDR2 YYREEE (reference sequence). This CDR3 is built from 16 residues. Germline trimming cut 2 bases from V and 8 bases from J; bases unmatched to any gene: 12. CDR3 nucleotides: TGTGCCAGCAGCTTTTGGTCGGGAGGGGATTACTATGAGCAGTTCTTC. Protein sequence: CASSFWSGGDYYEQFF.

This clonotype has more than one count but fewer than ten. The rearrangement joins TRBV20-1 to TRBJ2-7, with 7 bases that match TRBD1. V trimming: 0 bases; J trimming: 3 bases; junction bases outside the gene matches: 5. From germline, CDR1 is DFQATT and CDR2 SNEGSKA (reference sequence). The CDR3 has 14 residues. The CDR3 DNA is TGCAGTGCTAGAGATCTCGACAGGGTCTACGAGCAGTACTTC. It yields the protein CSARDLDRVYEQYF.

V and J are TRBV5-4 and TRBJ2-7, with TRBD1 identical over 7 bases. Per the germline V gene, CDR1 is SGHNT and CDR2 is YYREEE (reference sequence). CDR3 size: 14 residues. The V gene end was trimmed by 4 bases and the J gene end by 3 bases; junction bases not matched to a gene: 7. CDR3 in amino acids: CASSRNRGSYEQYF. The CDR3 bases are TGTGCCAGCAGCCGCAACAGGGGTAGCTACGAGCAGTACTTC.

This clonotype was seen a handful of times. The chain links TRBV5-1 to TRBJ2-1; TRBD2 matches 9 bases. The CDR3 is 17 amino acids. Trimming took 3 bases from V and 7 from J; bases not matched to a gene: 14. CDR1 SGHRS and CDR2 YFSETQ come from the germline V gene. The CDR3 region has the DNA TGCGCCAGCAGCTGGGGGGGTAGCGGGAGATCGATAAATGAGCAGTTCTTC. Translation gives CASSWGGSGRSINEQFF.

This chain joins TRBV10-3 and TRBJ1-6; D is perhaps TRBD1 (5 bases). The V end lost 4 bases, the J end lost 7 bases, and 11 bases lay between the germline ends. CDR1 ENHRY and CDR2 SYGVKD come from the germline V gene. The CDR3 extends over 14 amino acids. The CDR3 bases are TGTGCCATCAGTGTTGGGGCGCGGAATTCACCCCTCCACTTT. Translation: CAISVGARNSPLHF.

This clonotype was seen repeatedly, ten times or more. This chain links TRBV24-1 with TRBJ2-5, with D possibly TRBD2 on 6 matching bases. CDR1 and CDR2 from the germline V gene are KGHDR and SFDVKD. The CDR3 contains 17 residues. Trimming stripped 2 bases from V and 3 bases from J, with 18 bases between. CDR3: CATSDSIRSGGKETQYF. The CDR3 coding sequence is TGTGCCACCAGTGATTCCATCCGAAGTGGCGGGAAAGAGACCCAGTACTTC.

This clonotype was seen at least ten times. This rearrangement joins TRBV28 to TRBJ2-3; 7 nucleotides agree with TRBD2. The V and J ends lost 5 bases and 0 bases, in that order; junction bases with no gene match: 8. The CDR3 consists of 16 residues. The germline V gene encodes CDR1 MDHEN and CDR2 SYDVKM. This CDR3 is CASSPLSGVSTDTQYF. Written as DNA, the CDR3 is TGTGCCAGCAGTCCTTTAAGCGGGGTCAGCACAGATACGCAGTATTTT.

The gene calls are TRBV5-4 and TRBJ1-1; no definite D call. This CDR3 is built from 13 residues. The germline V and J ends were trimmed by 7 bases and 4 bases, with 14 bases remaining between them. From germline, CDR1 is SGHNT and CDR2 YYREEE (reference sequence). In DNA, the CDR3 is TGTGCCAGCTATCACACGGGGAGCACTGAAGCTTTCTTT. This gives the protein CASYHTGSTEAFF. The full variable domain, rest sourced from reference TRBV5-4 and TRBJ1-1, is ETGVTQSPTHLIKTRGQQVTLRCSSQSGHNTVSWYQQALGQGPQFIFQYYREEENGRGNFPPRFSGLQFPNYSSELNVNALELDDSALYLCASYHTGSTEAFFGQGTRLTVV.

For this clonotype: A much larger clone differs from this one at a single base, so this may be a read error. The chain employs TRBV13 and TRBJ2-1, with D possibly being TRBD1 or TRBD2 (5 bases each). Germline V CDR1 and CDR2: PRHDT, FYEKMQ (reference sequence). CDR3 length: 15 residues. DNA of the CDR3: TGCGCCAACCACCCCCGGGACGGAAAACACAATGAGCAGTTCTTC. It specifies CANHPRDGKHNEQFF.

About this clonotype itself: This may come from a read error, since a much larger clone is one base off. The J gene is TRBJ1-1, the V gene TRBV2, with 8 bases matching TRBD1. The junction had 13 bases not matched to a gene; V was cut back by 6 bases and J by 13 bases. Germline lookup yields CDR1 SNHLY and CDR2 FYNNEI. This CDR3 contains 13 residues. CDR3 nucleotide sequence: TGTGCCAGCAGAGAACATCCGGGACAGGCCGATTTCTTT. Protein product: CASREHPGQADFF.

In its sample, this clonotype was seen a few times. The chain couples TRBV4-2 to TRBJ1-2; 8 nucleotides agree with TRBD1. V trimming: 0 bases; J trimming: 5 bases; junction bases outside the gene matches: 11. Germline loops: CDR1 LGHNA, CDR2 YNFKEQ. The CDR3 runs 17 residues. CDR3 loop: CASSQDKPPGQEYGYTF. DNA of the CDR3: TGTGCCAGCAGCCAAGATAAGCCCCCGGGACAGGAATATGGCTACACCTTC.

This clonotype was seen a few times. The V and J genes are TRBV2 and TRBJ1-6; 10 bases map to TRBD1. Trimming removed 6 bases from V and 6 bases from J; junction bases left unmatched: 11. Germline V gene lookup returns CDR1 SNHLY and CDR2 FYNNEI. The CDR3 contains 17 residues. CDR3 coding DNA: TGTGCCAGCAGCGTGGACAGGGGGTCCTCTTTTAATTCACCCCTCCACTTT. This encodes CASSVDRGSSFNSPLHF.

This clonotype was found a few times. The V call is TRBV4-1, the J call TRBJ1-6; tentatively, D is TRBD1 (6 bases). CDR1 is MGHRA and CDR2 is YSYEKL in the germline V gene. This CDR3 region has 17 residues. Trimming removed 2 bases from V and 5 bases from J, with 16 bases in between. CDR3 sequence (DNA): TGCGCCAGCAGCCAAAGCCTAGGGGGGCCTCATAATTCACCCCTCCACTTT. Translated: CASSQSLGGPHNSPLHF.